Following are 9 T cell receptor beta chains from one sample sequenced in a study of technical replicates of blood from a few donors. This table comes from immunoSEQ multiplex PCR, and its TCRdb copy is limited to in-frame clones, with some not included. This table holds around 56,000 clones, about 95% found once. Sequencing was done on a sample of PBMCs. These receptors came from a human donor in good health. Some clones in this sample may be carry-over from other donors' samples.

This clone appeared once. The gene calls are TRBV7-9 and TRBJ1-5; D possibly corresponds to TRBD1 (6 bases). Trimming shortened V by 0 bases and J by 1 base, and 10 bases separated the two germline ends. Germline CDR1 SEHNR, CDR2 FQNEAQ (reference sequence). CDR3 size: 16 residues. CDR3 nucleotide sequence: TGTGCCAGCAGCTTAGCGCTAACAGGGAGCAATCAGCCCCAGCATTTT. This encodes CASSLALTGSNQPQHF.

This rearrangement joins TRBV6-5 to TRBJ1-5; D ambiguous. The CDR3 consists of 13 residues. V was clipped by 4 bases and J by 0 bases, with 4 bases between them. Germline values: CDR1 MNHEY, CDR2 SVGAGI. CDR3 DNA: TGTGCCAGCAGTTTCAGTAGCAATCAGCCCCAGCATTTT. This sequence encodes CASSFSSNQPQHF.

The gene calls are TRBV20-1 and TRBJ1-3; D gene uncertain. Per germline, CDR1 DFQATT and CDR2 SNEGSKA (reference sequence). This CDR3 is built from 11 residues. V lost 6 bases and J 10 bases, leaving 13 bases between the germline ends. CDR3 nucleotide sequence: TGCAGTGCCAGTTTAGAGGAAACCATATATTTT. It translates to CSASLEETIYF.

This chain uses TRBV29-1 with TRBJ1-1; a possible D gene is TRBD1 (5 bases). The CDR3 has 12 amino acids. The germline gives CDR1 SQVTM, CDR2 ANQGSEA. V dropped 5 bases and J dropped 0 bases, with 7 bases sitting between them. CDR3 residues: CSVLTVNTEAFF. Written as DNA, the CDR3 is TGCAGCGTTTTGACAGTGAACACTGAAGCTTTCTTT. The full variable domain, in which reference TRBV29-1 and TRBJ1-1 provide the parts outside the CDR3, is SAVISQKPSRDICQRGTSLTIQCQVDSQVTMMFWYRQQPGQSLTLIATANQGSEATYESGFVIDKFPISRPNLTFSTLTVSNMSPEDSSIYLCSVLTVNTEAFFGQGTRLTVV.

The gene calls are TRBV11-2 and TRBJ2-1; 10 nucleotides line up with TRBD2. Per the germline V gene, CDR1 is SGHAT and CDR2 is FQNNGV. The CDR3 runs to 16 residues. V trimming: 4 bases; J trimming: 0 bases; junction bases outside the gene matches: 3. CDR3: CASSSTSGSSYNEQFF. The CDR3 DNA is TGTGCCAGCAGCTCGACTAGCGGGTCCTCCTACAATGAGCAGTTCTTC.

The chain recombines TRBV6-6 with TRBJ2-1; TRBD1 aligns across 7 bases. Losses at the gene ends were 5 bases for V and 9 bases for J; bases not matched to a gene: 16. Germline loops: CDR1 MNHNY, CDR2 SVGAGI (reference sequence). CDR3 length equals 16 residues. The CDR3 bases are TGTGCCAGCAGTGCCGTGGGTCTAGAGGGGGCGAGTGAGCAGTTCTTC. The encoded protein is CASSAVGLEGASEQFF.

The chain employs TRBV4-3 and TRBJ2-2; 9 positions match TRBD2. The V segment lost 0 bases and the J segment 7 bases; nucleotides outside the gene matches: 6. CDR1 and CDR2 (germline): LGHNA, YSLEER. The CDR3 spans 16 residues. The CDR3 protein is CASSQDFGSGGGELFF. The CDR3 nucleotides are TGCGCCAGCAGCCAAGATTTCGGTAGCGGGGGCGGGGAGCTGTTTTTT.

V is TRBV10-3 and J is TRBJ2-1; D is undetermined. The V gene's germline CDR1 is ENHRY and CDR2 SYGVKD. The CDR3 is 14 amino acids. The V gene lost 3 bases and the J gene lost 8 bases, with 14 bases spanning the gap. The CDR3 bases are TGTGCCATCAGTGACTCCCCAGTGGGCGATGAGCAGTTCTTC. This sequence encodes CAISDSPVGDEQFF.

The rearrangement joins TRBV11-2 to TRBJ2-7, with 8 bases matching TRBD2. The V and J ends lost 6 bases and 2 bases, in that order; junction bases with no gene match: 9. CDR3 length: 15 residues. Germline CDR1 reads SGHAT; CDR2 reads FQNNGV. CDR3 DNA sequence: TGTGCCAGCAGTATTATCGGCGGGAGGACCTACGAGCAGTACTTC. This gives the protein CASSIIGGRTYEQYF.